A single sample is the source of the 30 T cell receptor beta chains below, sequenced in a study of cytomegalovirus exposure and HLA in healthy donors. This PCR relied on a set of 60 Vbeta primers and 13 Jbeta primers. The repertoire was sequenced with immunoSEQ multiplex PCR; TCRdb's copy has only in-frame clones and lacks some. The table includes 100,000 to 130,000 clones, approximately 81% detected once. The sample taken for sequencing was PBMCs. The source of these receptors is a man aged 25 to 40 in good health and CMV-seronegative.

Comment on this clone: The junction departs from the called germline gene at one end, perhaps through a read error. Other nucleotide sequences from this sample produce the same CDR3. CDR3 region: CASSSSEQGRGAQPQHF. The DNA for the CDR3 is TGCGCCAGCAGCTCCAGTGAACAGGGCCGGGGGGCCCAGCCCCAGCATTTT. V gene TRBV13 combines with J gene TRBJ1-5; TRBD1 might be the D (6 bases). Germline CDR1 reads PRHDT; CDR2 reads FYEKMQ (reference sequence). The CDR3 contains 17 residues. Using reference TRBV13 and TRBJ1-5 for the parts outside the CDR3, the full variable domain is AAGVIQSPRHLIKEKRETATLKCYPIPRHDTVYWYQQGPGQDPQFLISFYEKMQSDKGSIPDRFSAQQFSDYHSELNMSSLELGDSALYFCASSSSEQGRGAQPQHFGDGTRLSIL.

This chain links TRBV5-4 with TRBJ1-4; D gene uncertain. The germline V gene encodes CDR1 SGHNT and CDR2 YYREEE (reference sequence). The V gene lost 1 base and the J gene lost 7 bases, with 11 bases spanning the gap. The CDR3 consists of 14 residues. CDR3 protein: CASSLTATGEKLFF. The CDR3 DNA is TGTGCCAGCAGCTTGACAGCTACTGGTGAAAAACTGTTTTTT.

This CDR3 is CASSLGTGWADTQYF. DNA of the CDR3: TGTGCCAGCAGCCTGGGGACAGGGTGGGCAGATACGCAGTATTTT. The chain uses TRBV11-2 and TRBJ2-3; 9 positions match TRBD1. The CDR3 is made up of 15 amino acids. Germline assignment: CDR1 SGHAT and CDR2 FQNNGV. After removal of 5 bases from V and 4 bases from J, the junction contained 7 bases not matched to a gene.

The chain carries TRBV14 and TRBJ2-5; 9 bases fit TRBD1. Trimming took 4 bases from V and 2 from J; bases not matched to a gene: 2. CDR1 and CDR2 from the germline V gene are SGHDN and FVKESK. The CDR3 is made up of 14 amino acids. CDR3 sequence: CASSRQGGQETQYF. The CDR3 nucleotides read TGTGCCAGCAGCCGACAGGGGGGTCAAGAGACCCAGTACTTC. The whole variable domain, filled in from reference TRBV14 and TRBJ2-5, reads EAGVTQFPSHSVIEKGQTVTLRCDPISGHDNLYWYRRVMGKEIKFLLHFVKESKQDESGMPNNRFLAERTGGTYSTLKVQPAELEDSGVYFCASSRQGGQETQYFGPGTRLLVL.

V and J are TRBV6-1 and TRBJ2-1; 7 bases line up with TRBD1. V lost 11 bases, J lost 3 bases, and 10 bases stayed unmatched. This CDR3 is 14 amino acids long. Germline V gene data show CDR1 as MNHNS and CDR2 as SASEGT. CDR3 in amino acids: CAAPPGTVYNEQFF. The CDR3 DNA reads TGTGCCGCGCCCCCGGGGACAGTCTACAATGAGCAGTTCTTC.

This clone appeared a few times. The rearrangement joins TRBV6-4 to TRBJ2-2; 9 bases map to TRBD2. Germline CDR1 and CDR2: MRHNA and SNTAGT. The ends lost 0 bases at V and 4 bases at J; junction bases unmatched: 3. The CDR3 totals 16 residues. As DNA, the CDR3 is TGTGCCAGCAGTGACTCGGCTAGCGGGGTCACCGGGGAGCTGTTTTTT. This gives the protein CASSDSASGVTGELFF.

The J gene is TRBJ2-3, the V gene TRBV13; D is possibly TRBD2 (6 bases). V was trimmed by 4 bases and J by 6 bases, leaving 17 bases between them. The length of the CDR3 is 15 residues. Germline CDR1 and CDR2: PRHDT and FYEKMQ (reference sequence). The CDR3 DNA reads as TGTGCCAGCAGCTCGGGACTCGCCGAAGGGGATACGCAGTATTTT. Its protein product is CASSSGLAEGDTQYF.

The chain links TRBV6-5 to TRBJ1-5, with TRBD1 as a possible D gene (5 bases). V was cut by 6 bases and J by 1 base, with 13 bases left in between. Germline V CDR1 and CDR2: MNHEY, SVGAGI. CDR3 length: 15 residues. CDR3 protein: CASSQGPYSNQPQHF. The DNA for the CDR3 is TGTGCCAGCAGCCAGGGTCCATACAGCAATCAGCCCCAGCATTTT.

V usage is TRBV4-1 and J usage is TRBJ2-7, with 8 bases identical to TRBD2. V was clipped by 2 bases and J by 1 base; unmatched bases: 1. Looked up from germline, CDR1 is MGHRA and CDR2 is YSYEKL. The CDR3 loop spans 14 amino acids. CDR3 amino acids: CASSQTSGSYEQYF. The DNA for the CDR3 is TGCGCCAGCAGCCAAACTAGCGGTTCCTACGAGCAGTACTTC.

This sequence joins TRBV14 and TRBJ1-2; the D gene is possibly TRBD1 (6 bases). The V gene lost 3 bases and the J gene lost 0 bases, with 14 bases spanning the gap. The CDR3 spans 16 residues. CDR1 SGHDN and CDR2 FVKESK come from the germline V gene. The CDR3 DNA sequence: TGTGCCAGCAGCCAGTACGGGACATATTCTAACTATGGCTACACCTTC. This translates into CASSQYGTYSNYGYTF.

This clone was seen once. J is TRBJ2-2 and V is TRBV7-2; 7 nucleotides match TRBD2. CDR3 length equals 15 residues. Germline trimming cut 7 bases from V and 4 bases from J; bases unmatched to any gene: 9. Germline CDR1 reads SGHTA; CDR2 reads FQGNSA. The CDR3 DNA sequence: TGTGCCAGCATCTCGGGGGGAGCGGTCACCGGGGAGCTGTTTTTT. Protein product: CASISGGAVTGELFF.

This chain uses TRBV4-1 with TRBJ2-5; TRBD1 might be the D (6 bases). The CDR3 is 15 residues long. CDR1 MGHRA and CDR2 YSYEKL come from the germline V gene. The V gene lost 1 base and the J gene lost 3 bases, with 12 bases spanning the gap. The CDR3 protein is CASSQAADRKETQYF. In DNA, the CDR3 is TGCGCCAGCAGCCAAGCTGCCGACAGGAAAGAGACCCAGTACTTC.

The chain is built from TRBV11-3 and TRBJ2-1, with a tentative D call TRBD1 (6 bases). Germline V gives CDR1 SGHNT, CDR2 YENEEA. The V gene lost 5 bases and the J gene lost 4 bases, with 9 bases spanning the gap. The CDR3 totals 13 residues. The CDR3 nucleotides are TGTGCCAGCAGCGAACAGGGTTACAATGAGCAGTTCTTC. This encodes CASSEQGYNEQFF.

V and J are TRBV23-1 and TRBJ2-2, with TRBD1 matching 8 bases. TRBV23-1 is annotated as an ORF whose role is uncertain. V was pared by 8 bases and J by 6 bases, with 11 bases of the junction left unmatched. The CDR3 is made up of 15 amino acids. CDR3 DNA: TGCGCCAGCCCCCTTTGGGACAGGCGTCCCGGGGAGCTGTTTTTT. Protein sequence: CASPLWDRRPGELFF.

The chain links TRBV28 to TRBJ2-1; D unresolved. With 8 bases removed from V and 4 bases from J, the gap between germline ends came to 15 bases. Germline values: CDR1 MDHEN, CDR2 SYDVKM. The CDR3 is 14 amino acids. The CDR3 DNA reads as TGTGCCAGCGCCCCCCAGGTTGCGTACAATGAGCAGTTCTTC. Translated: CASAPQVAYNEQFF.

The chain carries TRBV19 and TRBJ1-4, with unresolved D. CDR3 length: 16 amino acids. Germline V lookup: CDR1 LNHDA, CDR2 SQIVND (reference sequence). V lost 1 base to trimming and J lost 3 bases, with 12 bases between them. CDR3 nucleotide sequence: TGTGCCAGTAGTATAGGGGCACCTCCGTCTAATGAAAAACTGTTTTTT. Translated, it gives CASSIGAPPSNEKLFF.

The rearrangement links TRBV4-2 to TRBJ2-2; TRBD2 matches at 10 bases. V shed 5 bases and J 5 bases; nucleotides not matched to a gene: 11. The germline V gene encodes CDR1 LGHNA and CDR2 YNFKEQ. The CDR3 covers 17 residues. CDR3 DNA: TGTGCCAGCAGCTTACCAGCGGGAGGGCCTAGTACCGGGGAGCTGTTTTTT. Translation gives CASSLPAGGPSTGELFF.

The chain is built from TRBV28 and TRBJ2-7, with 7 bases matching TRBD1. V dropped 6 bases and J dropped 2; count of bases not matched to a gene: 10. CDR1 is MDHEN, CDR2 SYDVKM, per germline. There are 15 residues in the CDR3. The CDR3 DNA reads TGTGCCAGCAGCCCCCCGAGGGGGCGAACCTACGAGCAGTACTTC. This gives the protein CASSPPRGRTYEQYF.

The chain combines TRBV15 with TRBJ2-7; tentatively, D is TRBD1 (5 bases). The CDR3 loop spans 14 amino acids. The ends were cut back, 1 base at V and 4 bases at J, with 11 bases in the middle. Germline V gene sequence: CDR1 LNHNV, CDR2 YYDKDF (reference sequence). The CDR3 DNA is TGTGCCACCAGCAGAGTTGACAGCTTTTACGAGCAGTACTTC. Residues: CATSRVDSFYEQYF.

The rearrangement uses TRBV7-8 and TRBJ2-2, with TRBD2 identical over 12 bases. The CDR3 totals 18 residues. With V trimmed by 5 bases and J by 0 bases, 7 bases remained unmatched. Germline values: CDR1 SGHVS, CDR2 FQNEAQ. The CDR3 region is CASSILAGGSANTGELFF. CDR3 sequence (DNA): TGTGCCAGCAGCATCCTAGCGGGGGGGTCCGCGAACACCGGGGAGCTGTTTTTT.

The chain carries TRBV6-1 and TRBJ1-5; no clear D. There are 14 residues in the CDR3. Germline CDR1 MNHNS, CDR2 SASEGT. Trimming cost V 2 bases and J 1 base, with 6 bases left between them. CDR3 nucleotides: TGTGCCAGCAGTGAATGGCCAAGCAATCAGCCCCAGCATTTT. It is translated as CASSEWPSNQPQHF.

The chain recombines TRBV30 with TRBJ1-4; no reliable D call. The CDR3 has 15 amino acids. Germline CDR1 GTSNPN, CDR2 SVGIG (reference sequence). V was pared by 2 bases and J by 3 bases, with 13 bases between. For the CDR3, the DNA is TGTGCCTGGAGTCCACCGGGAATGTCTAATGAAAAACTGTTTTTT. Protein sequence: CAWSPPGMSNEKLFF. The full variable domain, in which reference TRBV30 and TRBJ1-4 provide the parts outside the CDR3, is SQTIHQWPATLVQPVGSPLSLECTVEGTSNPNLYWYRQAAGRGLQLLFYSVGIGQISSEVPQNLSASRPQDRQFILSSKKLLLSDSGFYLCAWSPPGMSNEKLFFGSGTQLSVL.

The chain employs TRBV5-4 and TRBJ1-1; a possible D gene is TRBD1 (5 bases). V lost 0 bases, J lost 5 bases, and 14 bases lay in between. Germline V gene sequence: CDR1 SGHNT, CDR2 YYREEE (reference sequence). This CDR3 is 15 amino acids long. CDR3 nucleotides: TGTGCCAGCAGCTTGGCCGGCAGGGAAGGGACTGAAGCTTTCTTT. Its translation is CASSLAGREGTEAFF.

The chain carries TRBV7-9 and TRBJ2-5, with 8 nucleotides matching TRBD1. The J segment lost 3 bases and the V segment lost 5 bases, leaving 5 bases of the junction unmatched. Germline CDR1 SEHNR, CDR2 FQNEAQ (reference sequence). There are 14 residues in the CDR3. CDR3 sequence: CASSQQGEKETQYF. The CDR3 coding sequence is TGTGCCAGCAGCCAACAGGGGGAAAAAGAGACCCAGTACTTC. The variable domain in full, completed from reference TRBV7-9 and TRBJ2-5, reads DTGVSQNPRHKITKRGQNVTFRCDPISEHNRLYWYRQTLGQGPEFLTYFQNEAQLEKSRLLSDRFSAERPKGSFSTLEIQRTEQGDSAMYLCASSQQGEKETQYFGPGTRLLVL.

This clone was seen only a few times. The genes are TRBV6-5 and TRBJ1-1, with D uncertain. With 6 bases removed from V and 5 bases from J, the gap between germline ends came to 13 bases. The CDR3 contains 13 residues. The germline gives CDR1 MNHEY, CDR2 SVGAGI. This CDR3 is CASSSTVRTEAFF. The CDR3 DNA sequence: TGTGCCAGCAGCTCGACCGTGCGGACTGAAGCTTTCTTT.

The chain links TRBV18 to TRBJ1-3; 8 bases match TRBD1. CDR1 is KGHSH, CDR2 LQKENI, per germline. The V and J ends lost 3 bases and 0 bases, in that order; junction bases with no gene match: 4. The CDR3 totals 16 residues. The CDR3 protein is CASSPTTGASGNTIYF. DNA for the CDR3: TGTGCCAGCTCACCCACGACAGGGGCCTCTGGAAACACCATATATTTT.

In the case of this clone: The junction and the germline gene differ at one end; a read error may be behind it. The rearrangement joins TRBV7-7 to TRBJ2-7; 7 bases are a match to TRBD1. The CDR3 contains 14 residues. Germline V gene lookup returns CDR1 SSHAT and CDR2 FNYEAQ (reference sequence). The DNA for the CDR3 is TGTGCTAGCAGCCCTTGGGACAGAAACTACGAGCAGTACTTC. The encoded protein is CASSPWDRNYEQYF.

The V and J genes are TRBV7-9 and TRBJ1-1, with TRBD1 matching over 8 bases. Germline CDR1 and CDR2: SEHNR and FQNEAQ (reference sequence). Losses at the gene ends were 5 bases for V and 1 base for J; bases not matched to a gene: 6. CDR3 size: 15 residues. CDR3 nucleotide sequence: TGTGCCAGCAGCCCAGGGGGCGAAACGAACACTGAAGCTTTCTTT. It specifies CASSPGGETNTEAFF.

The chain uses TRBV10-3 and TRBJ2-1; TRBD1 matches 8 bases. V gave up 8 bases and J gave up 8 bases; unmatched junction bases: 14. The CDR3 covers 15 residues. The germline gives CDR1 ENHRY, CDR2 SYGVKD. The CDR3 DNA is TGTGCCATCTGCCCTGGAGGACAGGGAAGCGATGAGCAGTTCTTC. It yields the protein CAICPGGQGSDEQFF.

The chain recombines TRBV19 with TRBJ1-1; 7 bases match TRBD1. There are 12 residues in the CDR3. Germline V gene sequence: CDR1 LNHDA, CDR2 SQIVND (reference sequence). V lost 7 bases to trimming and J lost 7 bases; unmatched junction nucleotides: 6. CDR3 sequence: CASTDRVDEAFF. DNA for the CDR3: TGTGCCAGTACCGACAGGGTGGATGAAGCTTTCTTT.